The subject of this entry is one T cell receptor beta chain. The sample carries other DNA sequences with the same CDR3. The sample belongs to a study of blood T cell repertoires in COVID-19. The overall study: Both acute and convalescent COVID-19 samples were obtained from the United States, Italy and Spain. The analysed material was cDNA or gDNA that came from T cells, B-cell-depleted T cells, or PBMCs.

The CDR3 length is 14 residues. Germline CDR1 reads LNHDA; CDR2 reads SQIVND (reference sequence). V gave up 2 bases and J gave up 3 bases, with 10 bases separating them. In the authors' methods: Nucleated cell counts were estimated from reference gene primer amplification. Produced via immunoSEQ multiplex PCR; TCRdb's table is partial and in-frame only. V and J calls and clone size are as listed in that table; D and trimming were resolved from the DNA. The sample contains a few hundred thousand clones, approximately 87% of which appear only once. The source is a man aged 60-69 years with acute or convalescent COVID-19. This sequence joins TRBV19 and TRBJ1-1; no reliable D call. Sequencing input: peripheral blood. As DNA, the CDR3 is TGTGCCAGTAGTATAAGAGGGAGGGACACTGAAGCTTTCTTT. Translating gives CASSIRGRDTEAFF.